This entry is about one T cell receptor beta chain. The CDR3 runs 14 residues. The germline V gene encodes CDR1 LNHDA and CDR2 SQIVND (reference sequence). V was cut by 6 bases and J by 1 base, with 9 bases left in between. This entry is derived from a study of OX40 agonist ivuxolimab in advanced cancers. TCRdb's copy holds only in-frame clones and misses some; the assay was immunoSEQ multiplex PCR. Here the sample spans around 110,000 clones, around 93% being singletons. The TCR sequence derives from an adult with an advanced solid tumor such as melanoma, head and neck, liver or kidney cancer. Specimen: CD4+ or CD8+ T cells sorted from blood, collected in a trial of the OX40 agonist ivuxolimab. The rearrangement uses TRBV19 and TRBJ1-4; D is ambiguous. The CDR3 sequence is CASRRSVTNEKLFF. As DNA, the CDR3 is TGTGCCAGTAGGAGGTCGGTAACTAATGAAAAACTGTTTTTT.